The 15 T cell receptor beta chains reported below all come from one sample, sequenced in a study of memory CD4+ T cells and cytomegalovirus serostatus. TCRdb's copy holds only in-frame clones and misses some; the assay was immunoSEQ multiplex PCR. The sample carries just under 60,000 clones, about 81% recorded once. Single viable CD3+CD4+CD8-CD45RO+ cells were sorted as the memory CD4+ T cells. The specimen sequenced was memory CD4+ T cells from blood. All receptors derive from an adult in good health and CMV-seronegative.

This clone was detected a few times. CDR3 in DNA: TGTGCCAGCAGTCCCGAGGGGGGCAATCAGCCCCAGCATTTT. As protein: CASSPEGGNQPQHF. The J gene is TRBJ1-5, the V gene TRBV2, with D possibly being TRBD1 (6 bases). The CDR3 has 14 amino acids. V was shortened by 5 bases and J by 2 bases, with 10 bases between the two germline ends. Germline values: CDR1 SNHLY, CDR2 FYNNEI.

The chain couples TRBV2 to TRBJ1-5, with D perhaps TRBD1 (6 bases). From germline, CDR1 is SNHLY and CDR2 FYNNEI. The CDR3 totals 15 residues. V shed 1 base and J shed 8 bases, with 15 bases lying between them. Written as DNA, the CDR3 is TGTGCCAGCAGTGAAGTAAGGACACCAGGGGAGCCCCAGCATTTT. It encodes CASSEVRTPGEPQHF.

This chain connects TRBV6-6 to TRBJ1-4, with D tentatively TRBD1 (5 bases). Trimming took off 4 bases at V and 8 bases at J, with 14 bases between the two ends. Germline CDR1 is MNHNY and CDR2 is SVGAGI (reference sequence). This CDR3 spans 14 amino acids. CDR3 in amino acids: CASSSLEGREKLFF. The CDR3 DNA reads TGTGCCAGCAGTTCCCTGGAGGGGCGGGAAAAACTGTTTTTT.

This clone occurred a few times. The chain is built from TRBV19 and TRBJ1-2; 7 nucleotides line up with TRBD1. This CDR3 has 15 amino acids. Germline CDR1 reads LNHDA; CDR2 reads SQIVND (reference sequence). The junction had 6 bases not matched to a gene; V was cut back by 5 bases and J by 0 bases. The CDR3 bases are TGTGCCAGTAGTCTCAGGACAGGAACTAACTATGGCTACACCTTC. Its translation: CASSLRTGTNYGYTF.

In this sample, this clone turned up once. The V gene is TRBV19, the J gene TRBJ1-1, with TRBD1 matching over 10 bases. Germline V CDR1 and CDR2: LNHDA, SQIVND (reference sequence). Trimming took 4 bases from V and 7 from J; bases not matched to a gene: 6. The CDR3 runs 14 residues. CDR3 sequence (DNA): TGTGCCAGTAGTACTAGGGACAGGGGCTATGAAGCTTTCTTT. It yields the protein CASSTRDRGYEAFF.

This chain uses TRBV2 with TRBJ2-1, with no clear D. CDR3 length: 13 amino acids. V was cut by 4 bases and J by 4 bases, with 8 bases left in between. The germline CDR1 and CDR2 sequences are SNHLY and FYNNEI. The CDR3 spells CASSVLEYNEQFF. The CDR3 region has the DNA TGTGCCAGCAGTGTACTCGAATACAATGAGCAGTTCTTC.

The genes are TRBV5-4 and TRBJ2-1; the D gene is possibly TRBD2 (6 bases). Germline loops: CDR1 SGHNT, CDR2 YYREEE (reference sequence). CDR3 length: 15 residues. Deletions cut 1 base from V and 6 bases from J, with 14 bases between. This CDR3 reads CASSLYGTVANEQFF. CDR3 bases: TGTGCCAGCAGCTTGTATGGGACTGTCGCCAATGAGCAGTTCTTC.

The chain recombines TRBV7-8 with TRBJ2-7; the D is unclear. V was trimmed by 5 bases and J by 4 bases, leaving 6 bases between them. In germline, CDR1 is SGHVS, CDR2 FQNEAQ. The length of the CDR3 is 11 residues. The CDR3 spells CASSLQYEQYF. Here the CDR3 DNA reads TGTGCCAGCAGCCTACAATACGAGCAGTACTTC. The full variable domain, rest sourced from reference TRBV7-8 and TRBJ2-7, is GAGVSQSPRYKVAKRGQDVALRCDPISGHVSLFWYQQALGQGPEFLTYFQNEAQLDKSGLPSDRFFAERPEGSVSTLKIQRTQQEDSAVYLCASSLQYEQYFGPGTRLTVT.

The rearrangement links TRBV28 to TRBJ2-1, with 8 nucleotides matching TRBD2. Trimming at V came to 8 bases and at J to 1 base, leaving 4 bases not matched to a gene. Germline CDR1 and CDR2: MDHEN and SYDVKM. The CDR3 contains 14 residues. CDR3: CASSAGGSYNEQFF. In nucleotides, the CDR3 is TGTGCCAGCTCTGCGGGAGGTTCCTACAATGAGCAGTTCTTC.

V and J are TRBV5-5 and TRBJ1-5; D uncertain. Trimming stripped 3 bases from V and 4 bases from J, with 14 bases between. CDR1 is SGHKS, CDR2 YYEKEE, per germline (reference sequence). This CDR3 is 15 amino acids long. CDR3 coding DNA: TGTGCCAGCAGCTCGTGGGAGGGAAGGAATCAGCCCCAGCATTTT. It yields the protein CASSSWEGRNQPQHF. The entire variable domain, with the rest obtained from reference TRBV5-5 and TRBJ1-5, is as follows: DAGVTQSPTHLIKTRGQQVTLRCSPISGHKSVSWYQQVLGQGPQFIFQYYEKEERGRGNFPDRFSARQFPNYSSELNVNALLLGDSALYLCASSSWEGRNQPQHFGDGTRLSIL.

CDR3 residues: CASSQDRQVSYEQYF. CDR3 bases: TGCGCCAGCAGCCAAGATCGACAGGTTTCCTACGAGCAGTACTTC. V usage is TRBV4-3 and J usage is TRBJ2-7, with D perhaps matching TRBD1 (6 bases). Germline CDR1 and CDR2: LGHNA and YSLEER. This CDR3 is 15 amino acids long. V was pared by 0 bases and J by 1 base, with 10 bases between.

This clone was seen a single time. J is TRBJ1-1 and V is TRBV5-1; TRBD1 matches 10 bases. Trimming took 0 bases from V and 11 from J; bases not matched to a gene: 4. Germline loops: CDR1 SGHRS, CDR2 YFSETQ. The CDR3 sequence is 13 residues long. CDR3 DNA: TGCGCCAGCAGCTTGGGGACAGGGGGATCGGCTTTCTTT. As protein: CASSLGTGGSAFF.

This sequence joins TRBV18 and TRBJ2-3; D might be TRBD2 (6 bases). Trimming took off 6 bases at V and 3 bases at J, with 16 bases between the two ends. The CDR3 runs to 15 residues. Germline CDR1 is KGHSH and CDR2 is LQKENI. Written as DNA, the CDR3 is TGTGCCAGCTCGCCTAGCTTAGCGGCGACAGATACGCAGTATTTT. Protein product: CASSPSLAATDTQYF.

The CDR3 region is CASSLQGSNQPQHF. CDR3 nucleotide sequence: TGTGCCAGCAGCCTACAGGGTAGCAATCAGCCCCAGCATTTT. The chain couples TRBV5-4 to TRBJ1-5, with a weak D call TRBD1 (6 bases). This CDR3 is 14 amino acids long. V dropped 4 bases and J dropped 0 bases, with 8 bases sitting between them. Germline V gene lookup returns CDR1 SGHNT and CDR2 YYREEE (reference sequence). The entire variable domain, with the rest obtained from reference TRBV5-4 and TRBJ1-5, is as follows: ETGVTQSPTHLIKTRGQQVTLRCSSQSGHNTVSWYQQALGQGPQFIFQYYREEENGRGNFPPRFSGLQFPNYSSELNVNALELDDSALYLCASSLQGSNQPQHFGDGTRLSIL.

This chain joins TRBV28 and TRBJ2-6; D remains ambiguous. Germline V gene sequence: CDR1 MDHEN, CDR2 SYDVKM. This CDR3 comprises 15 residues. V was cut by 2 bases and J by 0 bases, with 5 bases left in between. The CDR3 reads CASSLRTSGANVLTF. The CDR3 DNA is TGTGCCAGCAGTTTAAGGACCTCTGGGGCCAACGTCCTGACTTTC.